The 24 T cell receptor beta chains below come from one sample, sequenced in a study of T-cell reconstitution after alpha-beta-depleted transplantation in children. The TCRbeta library incorporated unique molecular identifiers. MiXCR was run by TCRdb on the PCR reads, yielding one entry per CDR3 protein. The sample comprises about 150,000 distinct CDR3 sequences, 11% of which are singletons, and 13% rests with the top ten. The sample consisted of PBMCs, taken before TCRalphabeta/CD19-depleted stem cell transplant. The source of these receptors is a boy aged 2 to 10 with acute myeloid leukemia, due to receive a stem cell transplant.

This clonotype came up many times. The V call is TRBV20-1, the J call TRBJ2-3, with TRBD2 matching 8 bases. The CDR3 runs to 14 residues. CDR1 is DFQATT and CDR2 is SNEGSKA in the germline V gene (reference sequence). The junction had 7 bases not matched to a gene; V was cut back by 5 bases and J by 3 bases. This CDR3 reads CSAFKAGGTDTQYF. CDR3 coding DNA: TGCAGTGCTTTTAAGGCGGGAGGTACAGATACGCAGTATTTT.

The rearrangement links TRBV11-1 to TRBJ2-5, with a weak D call TRBD2 (5 bases). The CDR3 has 14 residues. Germline assignment: CDR1 SGHAT and CDR2 FQDESV (reference sequence). V was cut by 5 bases and J by 1 base, with 11 bases left in between. The CDR3 sequence is CASSITAGQETQYF. The CDR3 region has the DNA TGTGCCAGCAGCATAACCGCGGGCCAAGAGACCCAGTACTTC.

At least ten counts were recorded for this clonotype. V and J are TRBV5-1 and TRBJ2-1, with 7 bases lining up with TRBD2. The germline CDR1 and CDR2 sequences are SGHRS and YFSETQ. V lost 1 base and J lost 5; bases outside the gene matches: 6. This CDR3 contains 15 residues. The CDR3 region is CASSLRSSGNNEQFF. The CDR3 DNA is TGCGCCAGCAGCTTGAGGTCTAGCGGAAACAATGAGCAGTTCTTC.

In its sample, this clonotype was seen many times. The chain is built from TRBV12-3 or TRBV12-4 and TRBJ2-2; 11 bases map to TRBD1. V lost 5 bases, J lost 0 bases, and 8 bases stayed unmatched. The CDR3 has 18 residues. The CDR3 DNA sequence: TGTGCCAGCAGTCCTCCTCCGGGACAGGGGGCGAACACCGGGGAGCTGTTTTTT. As protein: CASSPPPGQGANTGELFF.

At least ten counts were recorded for this clonotype. V gene TRBV4-1 combines with J gene TRBJ1-2; 7 nucleotides match TRBD1. V gave up 5 bases and J gave up 4 bases; unmatched junction bases: 4. CDR3 length equals 13 residues. Looked up from germline, CDR1 is MGHRA and CDR2 is YSYEKL. The CDR3 DNA follows: TGCGCCAGCAGCGGAGGGGGCGGCTATGGCTACACCTTC. This sequence encodes CASSGGGGYGYTF.

This clonotype was counted many times. The CDR3 region is CASSVFLRSSTDTQYF. As DNA, the CDR3 is TGTGCCAGCAGCGTATTTTTGCGATCTAGCACAGATACGCAGTATTTT. V is TRBV9 and J is TRBJ2-3; D uncertain. The CDR3 is made up of 16 amino acids. CDR1 SGDLS and CDR2 YYNGEE come from the germline V gene. V lost 1 base and J lost 0, with 12 bases in between. Combining the CDR3 with reference TRBV9 and TRBJ2-3 gives the whole variable domain DSGVTQTPKHLITATGQRVTLRCSPRSGDLSVYWYQQSLDQGLQFLIQYYNGEERAKGNILERFSAQQFPDLHSELNLSSLELGDSALYFCASSVFLRSSTDTQYFGPGTRLTVL.

This clonotype was recorded many times. This chain uses TRBV4-1 with TRBJ2-1, with D possibly called TRBD1 or TRBD2 (5 bases each). Trimming removed 4 bases at V and 1 base at J, with 17 bases between. Germline V lookup: CDR1 MGHRA, CDR2 YSYEKL. The CDR3 is made up of 17 amino acids. The CDR3 sequence is CASSRKSGGPSYNEQFF. DNA for the CDR3: TGCGCCAGCAGCCGGAAAAGTGGGGGACCATCCTACAATGAGCAGTTCTTC.

As for this clonotype: This could be a read error, since a much larger clone is one nucleotide away. This chain joins TRBV11-2 and TRBJ2-7; 11 positions agree with TRBD2. J lost 7 bases, V lost 6 bases, and 11 bases had no gene match. This CDR3 is 15 amino acids long. From germline, CDR1 is SGHAT and CDR2 FQNNGV. CDR3 nucleotides: TGTGCCAGCAGTAGTATGCGACTAGCGGGATTAGAGCAGTACTTC. It encodes CASSSMRLAGLEQYF.

This clonotype was detected ten times or more. CDR3 sequence (DNA): TGCGCCAGCAGGTCCGCGACAGGGGGTACAATTAGTAACACTGGCGAAAAACTGTTTTTT. Protein sequence: CASRSATGGTISNTGEKLFF. V is TRBV10-1 and J is TRBJ1-4, with TRBD1 identical over 9 bases. The junction had 25 bases not matched to a gene; V was cut back by 6 bases and J by 8 bases. Per germline, CDR1 WNHNN and CDR2 SYGVQD (reference sequence). The CDR3 consists of 20 residues.

To note about this clonotype: A much larger clone sits a single nucleotide away, making a read error possible. The chain couples TRBV12-3 or TRBV12-4 to TRBJ1-3; D is unclear. The CDR3 consists of 13 residues. The CDR3 DNA follows: TGTGCCAACAGTGCTACTCCTGGAAACACCATATATTTT. It encodes CANSATPGNTIYF.

This clonotype was counted many times. In DNA, the CDR3 is TGTGCCAGCAGCCCCAGGGGGGACCCTTCCTACGAGCAGTACGTC. It is translated as CASSPRGDPSYEQYV. V is TRBV7-9 and J is TRBJ2-7, with D perhaps TRBD1 (7 bases). This CDR3 comprises 15 residues. Trimming removed 5 bases at V and 1 base at J, with 15 bases between. Germline loops: CDR1 SEHNR, CDR2 FQNEAQ (reference sequence).

This clonotype was picked up many times. V gene TRBV5-1 combines with J gene TRBJ2-1, with 13 bases fitting TRBD2. CDR3 length: 17 amino acids. Germline loops: CDR1 SGHRS, CDR2 YFSETQ. Trimming removed 4 bases from V and 9 bases from J; junction bases left unmatched: 13. This chain's CDR3 is CASSRDRARLAGGEQFF. CDR3 sequence (DNA): TGCGCCAGCAGCCGGGACAGGGCGAGACTAGCGGGAGGTGAGCAGTTCTTC.

This clonotype was seen ten or more times. This rearrangement joins TRBV9 to TRBJ2-2; 7 positions agree with TRBD1. CDR1 SGDLS and CDR2 YYNGEE come from the germline V gene. The junction had 5 bases not matched to a gene; V was cut back by 3 bases and J by 0 bases. The CDR3 runs 16 residues. Here the CDR3 DNA reads TGTGCCAGCAGCGCAACAGGGGAAACGAACACCGGGGAGCTGTTTTTT. This translates into CASSATGETNTGELFF.

Many counts were recorded for this clonotype. The V and J genes are TRBV12-3 or TRBV12-4 and TRBJ1-5; D may be TRBD1 (5 bases). CDR3 size: 16 residues. Trimming left V 1 base short and J 0 bases short, with 10 bases between. Here the CDR3 DNA reads TGTGCCAGCAGTTTAGGACAGACCTATAGCAATCAGCCCCAGCATTTT. Translated, it gives CASSLGQTYSNQPQHF.

This clonotype was detected a few times. A clone one base away is much larger, so this may be a read error. This rearrangement joins TRBV5-8 to TRBJ2-7; the D gene is possibly TRBD2 (6 bases). Germline loops: CDR1 SGHTS, CDR2 YDEGEE. The V end lost 7 bases, the J end lost 5 bases, and 16 bases lay between the germline ends. This CDR3 region has 13 residues. Here the CDR3 reads CASGPGTFNEQYF. The CDR3 bases are TGTGCCAGCGGCCCGGGGACTTTCAACGAGCAGTACTTC.

This clonotype came up many times. The J gene is TRBJ1-5, the V gene TRBV6-5; D might be TRBD1 (5 bases). CDR3 length equals 15 residues. CDR1 and CDR2 (germline): MNHEY, SVGAGI. The germline V and J ends were trimmed by 8 bases and 0 bases, with 14 bases remaining between them. CDR3 sequence reads: CASGAQVDSNQPQHF. The CDR3 DNA reads TGTGCCAGCGGGGCCCAGGTCGATAGCAATCAGCCCCAGCATTTT.

This clonotype has ten or more counts. The V call is TRBV29-1, the J call TRBJ1-1; D is perhaps TRBD1 (5 bases). Germline V CDR1 and CDR2: SQVTM, ANQGSEA. This CDR3 region has 12 residues. With 3 bases removed from V and 2 bases from J, the gap between germline ends came to 7 bases. The CDR3 spells CSVEDTNTEAFF. DNA for the CDR3: TGCAGCGTTGAGGACACTAACACTGAAGCTTTCTTT.

The chain couples TRBV7-9 to TRBJ2-1; D is perhaps TRBD2 (5 bases). Germline assignment: CDR1 SEHNR and CDR2 FQNEAQ (reference sequence). CDR3 length equals 14 residues. The V end lost 5 bases, the J end lost 9 bases, and 17 bases lay between the germline ends. The CDR3 region is CASSPQSGMGEQFF. The DNA for the CDR3 is TGTGCCAGCAGCCCTCAGTCGGGGATGGGTGAGCAGTTCTTC.

This clonotype has ten or more counts. The V and J genes are TRBV12-3 or TRBV12-4 and TRBJ1-5; D is possibly TRBD1 (5 bases). Trimming removed 7 bases from V and 3 bases from J, with 19 bases in between. The CDR3 is 16 residues long. In DNA, the CDR3 is TGTGCCAGCACCATCAGGGAGGGAATTTTCAATCAGCCCCAGCATTTT. Translation gives CASTIREGIFNQPQHF.

This clonotype appeared many times. A read error may account for a junction end that differs from germline. This chain links TRBV18 with TRBJ2-7, with a weak D call TRBD1 (7 bases). The V gene's germline CDR1 is KGHSH and CDR2 LQKENI. This CDR3 contains 13 residues. Here the CDR3 DNA reads TGTGCCAGCTCACCGAACCAGGGGGACTCTTTAAATTTC. It yields the protein CASSPNQGDSLNF.

Turning to this clonotype: With a much larger clone just one base away, this may be a read error. J is TRBJ2-4 and V is TRBV7-3; 12 bases fit TRBD2. With V trimmed by 8 bases and J by 0 bases, 11 bases remained unmatched. The CDR3 length is 18 residues. Germline-derived CDR1 and CDR2 are SGHTA and FQGTGA. The CDR3: CASCLGGTSGLAKNIQYF. In nucleotides, the CDR3 is TGTGCCAGCTGTTTAGGGGGGACTAGCGGGCTAGCCAAAAACATTCAGTACTTC. The whole variable domain, remainder taken from reference TRBV7-3 and TRBJ2-4, is GAGVSQTPSNKVTEKGKYVELRCDPISGHTALYWYRQSLGQGPEFLIYFQGTGAADDSGLPNDRFFAVRPEGSVSTLKIQRTERGDSAVYLCASCLGGTSGLAKNIQYFGAGTRLSVL.

At least ten counts were recorded for this clonotype. The chain employs TRBV3-1 and TRBJ1-1; D remains unclear. This CDR3 has 15 residues. Trimming took off 2 bases at V and 1 base at J, with 11 bases between the two ends. The germline gives CDR1 LGHDT, CDR2 YNNKEL (reference sequence). CDR3 coding DNA: TGTGCCAGCAGCCAACATGGCGGAGGGAACACTGAAGCTTTCTTT. Protein product: CASSQHGGGNTEAFF.

At least ten counts were recorded for this clonotype. V and J are TRBV27 and TRBJ2-1, with 8 positions matching TRBD2. Looked up from germline, CDR1 is MNHEY and CDR2 is SMNVEV (reference sequence). V shed 2 bases, J shed 9 bases, and the junction held 9 bases outside the gene matches. The CDR3 runs 15 residues. The CDR3 DNA reads as TGTGCCAGCAGTTTAATTGGCGGGGGGTACGGTGAGCAGTTCTTC. It specifies CASSLIGGGYGEQFF.

This clonotype was counted at least ten times. The chain has TRBV6-1 and TRBJ2-4; tentative D call: TRBD1 (5 bases). The germline V gene has CDR1 MNHNS and CDR2 SASEGT. The CDR3 runs to 14 residues. Trimming took 6 bases from V and 0 from J, leaving 9 bases between them. As DNA, the CDR3 is TGTGCCAGCAGAGGACAATTAGCCAAAAACATTCAGTACTTC. Translated, it gives CASRGQLAKNIQYF.